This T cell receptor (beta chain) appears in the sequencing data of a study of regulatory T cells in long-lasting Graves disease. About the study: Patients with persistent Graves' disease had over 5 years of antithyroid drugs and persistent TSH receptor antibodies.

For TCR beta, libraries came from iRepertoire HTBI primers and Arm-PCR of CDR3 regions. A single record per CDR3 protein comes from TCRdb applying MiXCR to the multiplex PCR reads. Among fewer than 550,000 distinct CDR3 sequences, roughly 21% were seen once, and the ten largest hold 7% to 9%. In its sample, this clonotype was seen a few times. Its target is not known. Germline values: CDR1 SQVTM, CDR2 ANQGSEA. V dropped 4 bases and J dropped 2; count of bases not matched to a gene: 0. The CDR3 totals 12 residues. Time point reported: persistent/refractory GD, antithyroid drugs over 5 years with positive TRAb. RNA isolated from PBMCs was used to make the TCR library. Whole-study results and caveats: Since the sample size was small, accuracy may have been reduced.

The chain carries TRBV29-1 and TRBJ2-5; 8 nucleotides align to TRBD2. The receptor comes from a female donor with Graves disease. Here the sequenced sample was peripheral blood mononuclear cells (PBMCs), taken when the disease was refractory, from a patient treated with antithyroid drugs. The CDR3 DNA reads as TGCAGCGTTGGACTAGCGCAAGAGACCCAGTACTTC. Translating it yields CSVGLAQETQYF.